The clone carrying this T cell receptor (beta chain) has a single count. Its antigen remains unknown. These data are taken from a study of Ad26.COV2.S vaccination and SARS-CoV-2 variants. Study-wide points: Vaccine and placebo recipients had comparable breadth of non-spike TCRs.

The assay was immunoSEQ multiplex PCR, and TCRdb's table has in-frame clones only and misses some. The repertoire holds 400,000 or so clones, with around nine tenths as singletons. Treatment in this sample: about 20 received Ad26.COV2.S at low or high dose, single or two shots; roughly five received placebo; per-sample allocation not given. Samples were taken on day 63 after the first vaccine or placebo injection. The individual, an adult aged 18-55 years, was a donor in Boston. Trimming removed 3 bases from V and 4 bases from J; junction bases left unmatched: 12. The CDR3 has 18 residues. In germline, CDR1 is DFQATT, CDR2 SNEGSKA (reference sequence).

The chain is built from TRBV20-1 and TRBJ2-5; 15 nucleotides line up with TRBD2. This TCR was sampled from a person aged 18 to 65 who received the Ad26.COV2.S COVID-19 vaccine or a placebo. Sequencing was performed on peripheral blood, taken in a trial of Ad26.COV2.S vaccine versus placebo. The CDR3 sequence is CSASRTSGGVRSAETQYF. The CDR3 nucleotides read TGCAGTGCTAGTAGGACTAGCGGGGGGGTCCGGAGTGCAGAGACCCAGTACTTC.